This T cell receptor beta chain is drawn from a study of CD8 T cells in Susac syndrome. Overall study results and limits: The study acknowledged a relatively small number of individuals in its TCR sequencing and HLA analysis.

It was with random hexamers that roughly 0.45 to 1 ug RNA was reverse transcribed. The amplification used immunoSEQ multiplex PCR on TCR beta CDR3; it spanned 54 Vbeta and 13 Jbeta. TCRdb ran MiXCR on the immunoSEQ multiplex PCR reads and lists one entry per CDR3 protein. Of 80,000 to 90,000 distinct CDR3 sequences listed, about 93% were seen once; the top ten hold 0.25% to 0.4%. As to this clonotype: Antigen: not known.

Germline CDR1 MDHEN, CDR2 SYDVKM. With 8 bases clipped from V and 7 bases from J, the junction kept 16 bases outside the gene matches. This CDR3 is built from 15 residues. TCR beta sequencing covered blood CD8+ and CD4+ T cells. CD8+ and CD4+ T cells were negatively isolated; TEMRA cells were FACS-enriched. The source is a human donor in good health. Sequencing was performed on CD8+ T cells from PBMCs. The rearrangement links TRBV28 to TRBJ1-2; 7 nucleotides agree with TRBD1. The chain's CDR3 is CASGYWTGPTGGYTF. The CDR3 coding sequence is TGTGCCAGCGGCTACTGGACAGGCCCGACTGGTGGCTACACCTTC.